This is a list of T cell receptor beta chains from one sample in a study of shared clonotypes between healthy human individuals. Sequenced by immunoSEQ multiplex PCR; TCRdb stores in-frame clones only, minus some. Among more than 2 million clones listed, 95% were seen once. What was sequenced was naive CD4+ T cells sorted from blood. These receptors all stem from a man aged 18 to 29 in good health. Both conserved end residues are part of each CDR3. The D gene is left open where the match is weak. The listing skips clone size in some rows; elsewhere it reads once, few, many or a size class.

NA,TRBJ1-4,TRBV6-6,NA,TGTGCCAGCAGTTACGGCCCGAACAGTGAAAAACTGTTTTTT,CASSYGPNSEKLFF
NA,TRBJ1-4,TRBV5-1,TRBD1,TGCGCCAGCAGACCGCCCGGGACAGGGGAACAAAAACTGTTTTTT,CASRPPGTGEQKLFF
NA,TRBJ1-2,TRBV21-1,NA,TGTGCCAGCACCTGGACAGGGGATAACTATGGCTACACCTTC,CASTWTGDNYGYTF
NA,TRBJ1-1,TRBV7-3,NA,TGTGCCAGCAGCTTCGCTGGGGACAAAAAGCTCTTCTTT,CASSFAGDKKLFF
NA,TRBJ1-1,TRBV7-9,NA,TGTGCCAGCAGCTTATTTAACACTGAAGCTTTCTTT,CASSLFNTEAFF
NA,TRBJ2-1,TRBV27,NA,TGTGCCAGCAGTTTACGTCGGGGGTACCATGAGCAGTTCTTC,CASSLRRGYHEQFF
NA,TRBJ2-7,TRBV11-3,TRBD1,TGTGCCAGCAGCTTAGGGCAGGGGGCCACCTACGAGCAGTACTTC,CASSLGQGATYEQYF
NA,TRBJ2-2,TRBV18,NA,TGTGCCAGCTCATCAGACCGGAACACCGGGGAGCTGTTTTTT,CASSSDRNTGELFF
NA,TRBJ2-1,TRBV10-2,TRBD2,TGCGCCAGCAGTGAGTCTGGGGCGGGAGGGTGGAATGAGCAGTTCTTC,CASSESGAGGWNEQFF
NA,TRBJ1-3,TRBV25-1,NA,TGTGCCAGCAGTGATGCGGGATCGGGAAACACCATATATTTT,CASSDAGSGNTIYF
once,TRBJ2-7,TRBV6-1,TRBD1,TGTGCCAGCAGTGAAAGGGGGACCGGGACAGGGGTCCGCGAGCAGTACTTC,CASSERGTGTGVREQYF
NA,TRBJ1-6,TRBV7-8,NA,TGTGCCAGCAGCCCATCTATCAAGGCACCCCTCCACTTT,CASSPSIKAPLHF
NA,TRBJ2-1,TRBV7-2,NA,TGTGCCAGCAGCTTAAAGGCTAAGACCCCGGGGAGGTACAATGAGCAGTTCTTC,CASSLKAKTPGRYNEQFF
few,TRBJ1-5,TRBV5-4,TRBD1,TGTGCCAGCAGCTTGGGACAGGGTCAGCCCCAGCATTTT,CASSLGQGQPQHF
once,TRBJ2-7,TRBV7-9,NA,TGTGCCAGCAGCTCGACAGGAGGCTCCTACGAGCAGTACTTC,CASSSTGGSYEQYF
NA,TRBJ2-3,TRBV5-1,NA,TGCGCCAGCAGCCCAATCTCCACAGATACGCAGTATTTT,CASSPISTDTQYF
NA,TRBJ1-5,TRBV6-1,NA,TGTGCCAGCAGTGACGAACCTAGCAATCAGCCCCAGCATTTT,CASSDEPSNQPQHF
NA,TRBJ1-5,TRBV10-3,NA,TGTGCCATCAGTGAGGCGGAGAATAGCAATCAGCCCCAGCATTTT,CAISEAENSNQPQHF
NA,TRBJ2-5,TRBV5-4,TRBD2,TGTGCCAGCAGCTTGGCACCACTAGCGGGAGGGCCGCCCGAGGTGACCCAGTACTTC,CASSLAPLAGGPPEVTQYF
NA,TRBJ2-7,TRBV19,NA,TGTGCCAGTAGTATAGCTAGCTACGAGCAGTACTTC,CASSIASYEQYF
once,TRBJ1-2,TRBV5-4,NA,TGTGCCAGCAGCTTGTCGGGCCTCCAGGGGTTCACTAGTCTTGCCTATGGCTACACCTTC,CASSLSGLQGFTSLAYGYTF
NA,TRBJ1-4,TRBV7-2,NA,TGTGCCAGCAGCTACTACAGTTCAACTAATGAAAAACTGTTTTTT,CASSYYSSTNEKLFF
NA,TRBJ2-5,TRBV7-9,TRBD2,TGTGCCAGCAGCTTCTCAGCGGGGGCAGAGACCCAGTACTTC,CASSFSAGAETQYF
NA,TRBJ1-5,TRBV6-1,NA,TGTGCCAGCAGTGAAGCGGGACAGCCCCAGCATTTT,CASSEAGQPQHF
NA,TRBJ2-7,TRBV5-4,TRBD1,TGTGCCAGCAGCTTGGACAGGGGCGAGCAGTACTTC,CASSLDRGEQYF
NA,TRBJ2-7,TRBV4-1,NA,TGCGCCAGCAGCCAAGCTACAGGGCGAGCCTACGAGCAGTACTTC,CASSQATGRAYEQYF
NA,TRBJ1-4,TRBV27,NA,TGTGCCAGCAGTTTATCAATAGGGGAGGGCAATGAAAAACTGTTTTTT,CASSLSIGEGNEKLFF
NA,TRBJ1-2,TRBV28,TRBD1,TGTGCCAGCAGTTTTCCTAAGGGGACAGGGCCTGGCTACACCTTC,CASSFPKGTGPGYTF
NA,TRBJ2-1,TRBV4-3,TRBD2,TGCGCCAGCAGCACCCAGGGAGAAAGCGGGAGGAATGAGCAGTTCTTC,CASSTQGESGRNEQFF
NA,TRBJ1-4,TRBV10-1,TRBD1,TGCGCCAGCAGTGTTAGGGACAGGGGACAAGCAACTAATGAAAAACTGTTTTTT,CASSVRDRGQATNEKLFF
NA,TRBJ2-7,TRBV5-1,TRBD2,TGCGCCAGCAGCTTACTAGCGGGGGGGCCCTACGAGCAGTACTTC,CASSLLAGGPYEQYF
NA,TRBJ1-2,TRBV30,TRBD1,TGTGCCTGCGGACAGGCCCATGGCTACACCTTC,CACGQAHGYTF
NA,TRBJ1-6,TRBV6-1,NA,TGTGCCAGCAGTGAAGAAGGGAGGGATTCACCCCTCCACTTT,CASSEEGRDSPLHF
NA,TRBJ1-1,TRBV25-1,NA,TGTGCCAGCAGTGAATCAGGGGACACTGAAGCTTTCTTT,CASSESGDTEAFF
NA,TRBJ2-2,TRBV7-3,NA,TGTGCCAGCAGCTTAAGCAGATCGAACACCGGGGAGCTGTTTTTT,CASSLSRSNTGELFF
NA,TRBJ1-3,TRBV13,NA,TGTGCCAGCAGCCCCCAAGGTCGGGGGACTGGAAACACCATATATTTT,CASSPQGRGTGNTIYF
NA,TRBJ1-6,TRBV7-9,NA,TGTGCCAGCAGTGCCGCAGGGTTGAATTCACCCCTCCACTTT,CASSAAGLNSPLHF
NA,TRBJ2-7,TRBV27,NA,TGTGCCAGCAGTTCAAGGACGGATTCCTACGAGCAGTACTTC,CASSSRTDSYEQYF
NA,TRBJ2-1,TRBV28,NA,TGTGCCAGCAGTTTGCCCCTTCTCAAACAAGTACACAATGAGCAGTTCTTC,CASSLPLLKQVHNEQFF
NA,TRBJ2-7,TRBV5-6,NA,TGTGCCAGCAGCTTGAGGCGTTTCGAGCAGTACTTC,CASSLRRFEQYF
NA,TRBJ2-1,TRBV6-1,TRBD1,TGTGCCAGCAGTGAAATGGGGGACAGCATCGATGAGCAGTTCTTC,CASSEMGDSIDEQFF
NA,TRBJ1-1,TRBV14,TRBD1,TGTGCCAGCAGCCAAATCCGGGACAGGGGGCGGGAAGCTTTCTTT,CASSQIRDRGREAFF
once,TRBJ2-3,TRBV18,NA,TGTGCCAGCTCACCCAACTGGGGTAGCACAGATACGCAGTATTTT,CASSPNWGSTDTQYF
NA,TRBJ1-6,TRBV5-5,TRBD1,TGTGCCAGCAGCTATGGACAGGCCAATAATTCACCCCTCCACTTT,CASSYGQANNSPLHF
once,TRBJ2-5,TRBV19,NA,TGTGCCAGTAGTATTTGGGGGGCAGGGTCTCGAGAGACCCAGTACTTC,CASSIWGAGSRETQYF
NA,TRBJ1-3,TRBV7-6,NA,TGTGCCAGCAGCCCCGCGGGCAGGTTTCATCCCAATCTCTCTGGAAACACCATATATTTT,CASSPAGRFHPNLSGNTIYF
NA,TRBJ1-1,TRBV27,NA,TGTGCCAGCAGTTTCCACGGGAACACTGAAGCTTTCTTT,CASSFHGNTEAFF
NA,TRBJ2-3,TRBV5-6,NA,TGTGCCAGCAGCACTTGGGACATTAGCACAGATACGCAGTATTTT,CASSTWDISTDTQYF
NA,TRBJ1-2,TRBV19,TRBD1,TGTGCCAGTAGTGCGATTCGAACAGGGGGCGGTGGAGGCTACACCTTC,CASSAIRTGGGGGYTF
once,TRBJ1-4,TRBV2,NA,TGTGCCAGCAGTGAAACCCTTCCTTACGAAAAACTGTTTTTT,CASSETLPYEKLFF